Listed below are T cell receptor beta chains from one sample, sequenced in a study of blood T cells in healthy people across ages. TCRdb reanalysed the 5' RACE reads using MiXCR and keeps one entry per CDR3 protein. The sample lists 650,000 to 1,000,000 distinct CDR3 sequences; roughly 35% were seen once. The sample taken for sequencing was blood. These receptors were taken from a man younger than 35 in good health. CDR3s include the opening cysteine and the closing phenylalanine or tryptophan. Fields, in order: clone size, V gene, J gene, CDR3 protein. Expanded clones get a size class; other rows say once, few or many, or leave the size out.

many	TRBV29-1	TRBJ2-1	CSVSPPLSYNEQFF
few	TRBV6-2/TRBV6-3	TRBJ1-1	CASRDTGLSTEAFF
many	TRBV29-1	TRBJ2-6	CSAREGNSGANVLTF
NA	TRBV3-1	TRBJ2-3	CASSQDWTATDTQYF
NA	TRBV20-1	NA	CSASGYNEQYF
few	TRBV15	TRBJ2-2	CATRDTVTGELFF
many	TRBV20-1	TRBJ2-7	CSAKGTGGSYEQYF
NA	TRBV3-1	TRBJ2-5	CASSQGPDTQETQYF
NA	TRBV2	TRBJ1-5	CASRQGADQPQHF
NA	TRBV5-6	TRBJ2-2	CAGSLVVLNRRELFF
many	TRBV28	TRBJ2-4	CASSLLTGWENIQYF
few	TRBV20-1	TRBJ1-5	CSARTGWGQPQHF
NA	TRBV27	TRBJ1-5	CASSVSFGNQPQHF
few	TRBV11-2	TRBJ2-2	CASSLDWLDTGELFF
NA	TRBV25-1	TRBJ2-5	CASREGAQETQYF
NA	TRBV6-1	TRBJ2-3	CASGRGTPGLAGGVSTDTQYF
few	TRBV7-9	TRBJ2-1	CASSSPRGQQVREQFF
NA	TRBV30	TRBJ2-2	CAASGDKVLGELFF
NA	TRBV2	TRBJ2-1	CASRSGVPRYNEQFF
NA	TRBV7-9	TRBJ1-5	CASSFGQESYQPQHF
NA	TRBV2	TRBJ2-7	CVSRETGYEQYF
NA	TRBV14	TRBJ2-7	CASSPLPGGESYEQYF
NA	TRBV2	NA	CASEDSGETQYF
few	TRBV6-2/TRBV6-3	TRBJ1-1	CASSYLTRNTEAFF
few	TRBV25-1	TRBJ2-7	CACSLGQVGEQYF
many	TRBV12-3/TRBV12-4	TRBJ1-5	CASSFGQGTGQPQHF
NA	TRBV4-3	TRBJ2-5	CASSQEVRGFQETQYF
NA	TRBV29-1	TRBJ2-1	CSVAASGNEQFF
NA	TRBV29-1	TRBJ2-7	CSVVGDGTYGQYF
many	TRBV6-5	TRBJ1-4	CASTAATNEKLFF
many	TRBV4-3	TRBJ2-3	CASSPTSGASTDTQYF
NA	TRBV9	TRBJ1-2	CASSATGGFNYGYTF
few	TRBV7-3	TRBJ2-3	CASSLRGGEGSSTDTQYF
NA	TRBV2	TRBJ2-1	CATTGGVGDEQFF
many	TRBV20-1	TRBJ2-1	CSASGPKGDEQFF
NA	TRBV12-3/TRBV12-4	TRBJ2-7	CASSLPGQSEQYF
few	TRBV7-9	TRBJ2-1	CASSFSVADEQFF
NA	TRBV12-3/TRBV12-4	TRBJ2-3	CASTKDRGDSTDAQYF
many	TRBV20-1	TRBJ2-3	CSARRQGTDTQYF
NA	TRBV7-2	TRBJ1-1	CASSFSGTANTEAFF
NA	TRBV4-1	TRBJ1-3	CASSQGGTSPGTIYF
NA	TRBV5-1	TRBJ1-2	CASSLVSQVNGYTF
few	TRBV7-2	TRBJ2-1	CASSPTTGEYNEQFF
NA	TRBV29-1	TRBJ1-1	CSGDSGSPEAFF
NA	TRBV7-9	TRBJ2-3	CASSSGDRITDTQYF
once	TRBV7-2	TRBJ1-4	CASSRDRGENEKLFF
few	TRBV20-1	TRBJ2-5	CSAREGETQYF
NA	TRBV4-3	TRBJ1-3	CASSQDVEWEPRSSGNTIYF
NA	TRBV18	TRBJ1-1	CASSPEDREGTEAFF
NA	TRBV5-1	TRBJ2-4	CASSDGQGAFSERYF